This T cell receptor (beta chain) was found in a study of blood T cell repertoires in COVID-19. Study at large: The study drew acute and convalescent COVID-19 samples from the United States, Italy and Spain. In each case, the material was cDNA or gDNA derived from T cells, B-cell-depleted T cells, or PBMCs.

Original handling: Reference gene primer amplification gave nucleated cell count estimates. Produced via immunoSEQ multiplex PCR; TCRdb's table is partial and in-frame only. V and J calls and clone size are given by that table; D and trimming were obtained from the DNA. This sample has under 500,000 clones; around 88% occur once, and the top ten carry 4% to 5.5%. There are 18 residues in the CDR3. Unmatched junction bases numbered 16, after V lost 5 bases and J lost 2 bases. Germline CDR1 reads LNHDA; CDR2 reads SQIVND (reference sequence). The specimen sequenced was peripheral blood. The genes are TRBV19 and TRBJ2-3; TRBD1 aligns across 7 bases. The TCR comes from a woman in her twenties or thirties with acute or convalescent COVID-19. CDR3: CASSPLSPGQAFTDTQYF. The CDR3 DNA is TGTGCCAGTAGTCCGCTATCCCCTGGACAGGCATTCACAGATACGCAGTATTTT.